This T cell receptor beta chain stems from a study of human T cells and chemical hapten exposure. Overall study: In the approximately 25-week study, patients were dosed weekly with diphenylcyclopropenone on the scalp throughout. Readings were taken at 6 days from patch tests that had applied 0.01% DPC to the upper back.

Time point noted: patch test 1, 2 weeks after DPC sensitization. Treatment here: therapeutic diphenylcyclopropenone sensitization with weekly scalp DPC. Venepuncture was done earlier than the placement of each patch test. Using its own MiXCR run on the RACE reads, TCRdb lists one record per CDR3 protein. The data contain around 100,000 distinct CDR3 sequences, 11% of them seen just once; the ten biggest clones take up roughly 3.2%. The CDR3 consists of 13 residues. V was shortened by 5 bases and J by 2 bases, with 13 bases between the two germline ends. Germline V CDR1 and CDR2: DFQATT, SNEGSKA (reference sequence).

The origin of this receptor is a woman aged 40 to 49 with alopecia areata. Some clones in this sample may be carry-over from other donors' samples. This chain joins TRBV20-1 and TRBJ2-7; tentatively, D is TRBD1 (6 bases). The specimen comprised whole blood, sampled in connection with sensitization to the hapten diphenylcyclopropenone (DPC). The DNA for the CDR3 is TGCAGTGCTGGCACAGGGTACGCCTACGAGCAGTACTTC. Its protein is CSAGTGYAYEQYF.